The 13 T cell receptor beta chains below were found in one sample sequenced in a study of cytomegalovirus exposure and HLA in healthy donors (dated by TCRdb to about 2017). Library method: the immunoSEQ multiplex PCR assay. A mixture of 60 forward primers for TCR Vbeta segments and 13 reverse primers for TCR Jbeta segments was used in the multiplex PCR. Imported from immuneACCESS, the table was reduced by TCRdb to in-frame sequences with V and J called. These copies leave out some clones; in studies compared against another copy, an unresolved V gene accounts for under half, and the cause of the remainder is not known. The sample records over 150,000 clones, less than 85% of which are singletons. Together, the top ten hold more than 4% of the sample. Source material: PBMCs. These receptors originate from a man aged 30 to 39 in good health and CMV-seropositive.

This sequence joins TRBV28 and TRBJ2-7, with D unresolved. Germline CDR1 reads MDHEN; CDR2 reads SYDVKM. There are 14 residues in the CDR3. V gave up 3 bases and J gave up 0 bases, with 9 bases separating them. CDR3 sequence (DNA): TGTGCCAGCAGTTTGCCACAGTTCTCCTACGAGCAGTACTTC. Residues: CASSLPQFSYEQYF.

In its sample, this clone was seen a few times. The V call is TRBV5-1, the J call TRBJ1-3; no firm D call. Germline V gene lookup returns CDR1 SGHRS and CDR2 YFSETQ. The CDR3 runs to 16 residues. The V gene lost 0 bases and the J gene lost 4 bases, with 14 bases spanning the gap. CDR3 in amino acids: CASSLEQLYPGNTIYF. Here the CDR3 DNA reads TGCGCCAGCAGCTTGGAACAGCTTTATCCCGGAAACACCATATATTTT. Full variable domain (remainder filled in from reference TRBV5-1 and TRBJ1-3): KAGVTQTPRYLIKTRGQQVTLSCSPISGHRSVSWYQQTPGQGLQFLFEYFSETQRNKGNFPGRFSGRQFSNSRSEMNVSTLELGDSALYLCASSLEQLYPGNTIYFGEGSWLTVV.

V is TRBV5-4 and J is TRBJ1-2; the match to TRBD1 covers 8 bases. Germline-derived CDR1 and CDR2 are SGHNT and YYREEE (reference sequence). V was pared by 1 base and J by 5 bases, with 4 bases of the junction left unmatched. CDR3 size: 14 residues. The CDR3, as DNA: TGTGCCAGCAGCTTGACAGGGGGGGAGTATGGCTACACCTTC. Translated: CASSLTGGEYGYTF.

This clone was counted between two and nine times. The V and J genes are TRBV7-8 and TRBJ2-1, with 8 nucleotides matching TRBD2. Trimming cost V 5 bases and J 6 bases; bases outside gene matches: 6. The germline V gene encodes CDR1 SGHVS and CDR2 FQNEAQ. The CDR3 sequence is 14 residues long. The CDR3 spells CASSRAGGINEQFF. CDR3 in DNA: TGTGCCAGCAGCCGCGCGGGGGGAATCAATGAGCAGTTCTTC.

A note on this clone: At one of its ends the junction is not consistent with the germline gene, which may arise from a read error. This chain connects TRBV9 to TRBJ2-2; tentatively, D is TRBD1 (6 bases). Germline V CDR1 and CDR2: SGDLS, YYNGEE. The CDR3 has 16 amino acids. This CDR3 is CASSVGINRVPGELFF. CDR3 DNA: TGTGCCAGCAGTGTAGGGATTAACAGGGTTCCCGGGGAGCTGTTTTTT.

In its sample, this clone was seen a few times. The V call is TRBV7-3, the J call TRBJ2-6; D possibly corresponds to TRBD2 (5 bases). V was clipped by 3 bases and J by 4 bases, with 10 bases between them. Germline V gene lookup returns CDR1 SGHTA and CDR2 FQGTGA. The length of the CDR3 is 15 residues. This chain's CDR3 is CASSFTGSGANVLTF. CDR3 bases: TGTGCCAGCAGCTTTACGGGGTCAGGGGCCAACGTCCTGACTTTC.

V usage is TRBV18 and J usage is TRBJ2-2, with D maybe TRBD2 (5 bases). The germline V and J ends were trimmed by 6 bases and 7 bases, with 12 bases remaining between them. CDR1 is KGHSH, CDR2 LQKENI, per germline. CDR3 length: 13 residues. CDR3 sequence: CASSSGRSGELFF. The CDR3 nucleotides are TGTGCCAGCTCCTCGGGAAGGAGCGGGGAGCTGTTTTTT.

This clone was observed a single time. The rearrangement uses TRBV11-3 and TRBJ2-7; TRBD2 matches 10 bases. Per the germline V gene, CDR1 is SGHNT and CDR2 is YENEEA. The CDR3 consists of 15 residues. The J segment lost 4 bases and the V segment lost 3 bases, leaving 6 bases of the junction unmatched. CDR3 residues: CASSFRTSGGYEQYF. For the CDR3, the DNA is TGTGCCAGCAGCTTTAGGACTAGCGGTGGATACGAGCAGTACTTC.

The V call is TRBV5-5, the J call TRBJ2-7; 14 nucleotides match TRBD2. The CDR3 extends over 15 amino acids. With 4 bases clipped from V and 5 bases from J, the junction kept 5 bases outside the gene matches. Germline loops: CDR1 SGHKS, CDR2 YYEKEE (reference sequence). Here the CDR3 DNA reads TGTGCCAGCAGCATCGGACTAGCGGGAGGTGACGAGCAGTACTTC. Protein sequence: CASSIGLAGGDEQYF.

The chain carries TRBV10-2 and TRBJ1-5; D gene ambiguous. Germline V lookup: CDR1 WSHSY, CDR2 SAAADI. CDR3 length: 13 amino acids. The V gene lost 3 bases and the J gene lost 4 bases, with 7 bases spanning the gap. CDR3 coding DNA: TGCGCCAGCAGTGAAACGGTGAATCAGCCCCAGCATTTT. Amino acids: CASSETVNQPQHF.

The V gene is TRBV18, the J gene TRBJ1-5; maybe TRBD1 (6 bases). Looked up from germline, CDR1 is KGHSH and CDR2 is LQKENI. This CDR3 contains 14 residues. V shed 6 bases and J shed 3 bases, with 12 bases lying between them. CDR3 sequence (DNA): TGTGCCAGCTCGCCCCGGGACAACAATCAGCCCCAGCATTTT. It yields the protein CASSPRDNNQPQHF. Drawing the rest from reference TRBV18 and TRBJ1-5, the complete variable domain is NAGVMQNPRHLVRRRGQEARLRCSPMKGHSHVYWYRQLPEEGLKFMVYLQKENIIDESGMPKERFSAEFPKEGPSILRIQQVVRGDSAAYFCASSPRDNNQPQHFGDGTRLSIL.

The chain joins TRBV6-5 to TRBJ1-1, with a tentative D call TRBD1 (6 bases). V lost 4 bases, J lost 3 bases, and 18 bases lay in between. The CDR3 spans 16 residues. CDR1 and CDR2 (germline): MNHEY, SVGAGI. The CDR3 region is CASSSLMGATHTEAFF. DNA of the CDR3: TGTGCCAGCAGTTCTTTAATGGGGGCTACTCACACTGAAGCTTTCTTT.

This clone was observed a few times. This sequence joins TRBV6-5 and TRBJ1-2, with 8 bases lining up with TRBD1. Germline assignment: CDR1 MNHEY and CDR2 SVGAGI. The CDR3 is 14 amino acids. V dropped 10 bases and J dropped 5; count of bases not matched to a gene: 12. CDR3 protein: CATDSDRARYGYTF. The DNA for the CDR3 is TGTGCCACCGACTCGGACAGGGCGAGGTATGGCTACACCTTC.